This T cell receptor beta chain was obtained from a study of blood T cell repertoires in COVID-19. Study as a whole: T cells, B-cell-depleted T cells, or PBMCs supplied cDNA or gDNA.

Sequenced by immunoSEQ multiplex PCR; TCRdb stores in-frame clones only, minus some. The table records roughly 190,000 clones, 65% to 85% of them present only once. This clone was seen only once. Participants were aged 18 to 89 years, lived in 25 or so US areas, and enrolled virtually. Cohort placement rested on clinical history that participants reported themselves. Germline values: CDR1 ENHRY, CDR2 SYGVKD. Trimming took 4 bases from V and 8 from J, leaving 9 bases between them. This CDR3 has 12 amino acids. This chain uses TRBV10-3 with TRBJ2-1; a possible D gene is TRBD1 (5 bases). The sample comprised PBMCs or T cells enriched from blood (not recorded which). The receptor's source is a woman aged 30 to 39 who had recovered from COVID-19. CDR3 sequence reads: CAISGQSDEQFF. The DNA for the CDR3 is TGTGCCATCAGTGGACAGTCCGATGAGCAGTTCTTC.